This is a list of T cell receptor beta chains from one sample in a study of CD8 T cells in ankylosing spondylitis. TCRdb reprocessed the 5' RACE reads with MiXCR, giving one entry per CDR3 protein. Among 700,000 to 1,000,000 distinct CDR3 sequences listed, about 11% were seen once. The sequenced material came from blood, either unsorted or a sorted T cell fraction (not recorded which). The receptors derive from a male donor with ankylosing spondylitis. The CDR3 runs from the conserved cysteine through the conserved F or W. Not all rows give a size; the values are once, few, many and, for expanded clones, a class.

clone_size,v_call,j_call,cdr3_aa
many,TRBV24-1,TRBJ2-3,CATSDRDRGLHF
.,TRBV20-1,TRBJ1-5,CSARDSGRGLGQPQHF
few,TRBV4-3,TRBJ2-3,CASSQETTDTQYF
many,TRBV29-1,TRBJ2-2,CSVGPNTGELFF
few,TRBV6-2/TRBV6-3,TRBJ2-1,CASVTPGQGSNEQFF
few,TRBV4-2,TRBJ2-3,CASSQDFASRGPDTQYF
many,TRBV10-1,TRBJ2-3,CASSDDSYADTQYF
many,TRBV7-2,TRBJ1-2,CASSRGQGNGYGYTF
many,TRBV7-2,TRBJ2-4,CASNRDRENIQYF
few,TRBV6-2/TRBV6-3,TRBJ1-5,CASSHRTGGIQPQHF
many,TRBV15,TRBJ1-2,CATSMGGEGYGYTF
.,TRBV6-2/TRBV6-3,TRBJ2-1,CASSYLGRGFWTGEQFF
.,TRBV30,TRBJ2-2,CAWSFGQGTGELFF
.,TRBV9,TRBJ1-2,CASRRGPAYGYTF
.,TRBV5-1,TRBJ2-7,CASKSGQAYPYEQYF
few,TRBV25-1,TRBJ2-7,CASSGREPYEQYF
few,TRBV20-1,TRBJ2-7,CSALGFNIYEQYF
few,TRBV4-2,TRBJ1-1,CASSQDTRALNTEAFF
few,TRBV20-1,TRBJ2-5,CSATGTRGPQETQYF
once,TRBV27,TRBJ2-1,CASSSGVVSYNEQFF
few,TRBV20-1,TRBJ2-7,CSARRDRGGEQYF
few,TRBV24-1,TRBJ1-2,CATSSGTDTNYGYTF
.,TRBV4-2,TRBJ2-5,CASSPRTSGATQETQYF
few,TRBV6-5,TRBJ1-2,CASSYGSSANYGYTF
.,TRBV5-1,TRBJ2-7,CASNSGTQFYEQYF
many,TRBV28,TRBJ2-7,CAAWGDLDYEQYF
few,TRBV6-2/TRBV6-3,TRBJ2-1,CASSKGQGDNEQFF
many,TRBV29-1,TRBJ1-2,CSVVDRLYGYTF
.,TRBV20-1,TRBJ1-5,CSATGTGRAQPQHF
.,TRBV6-1,TRBJ2-5,CASSEVSQETQYF
.,TRBV5-1,TRBJ2-1,CASSLASSGTDNEQFF
.,TRBV3-1,TRBJ1-6,CASSLGQGTGSPLHF
.,TRBV5-1,TRBJ1-2,CASNDGSNYGYTF
few,TRBV20-1,TRBJ1-1,CSARAPDRVTEAFF
few,TRBV5-1,TRBJ2-2,CASSLERSDRETGELFF
.,TRBV7-6,TRBJ2-1,CASSLGLAGRLVF
.,TRBV20-1,TRBJ2-5,CCARDPGRYQETQYF
.,TRBV20-1,TRBJ2-7,CSARTLGYGYEQYF
.,TRBV15,TRBJ1-2,CATREGLDGYTF
.,TRBV5-1,TRBJ2-1,CASSLGVLSYNEQFF